This T cell receptor beta chain was identified during a study of T-cell reconstitution after alpha-beta-depleted transplantation in children. Overall study findings and caveats: Newly made T cells mostly supplied T-cell counts and diversity one year after transplant. Reports say that about two months after transplant, the alpha-beta T cells came out of several hundred graft clones that had expanded. Surviving recipient T cells and intrathymic progenitors accounted for some patients' high TCRbeta diversity at day 60.

Unique molecular identifiers were built into the TCRbeta library. MiXCR, run by TCRdb on the PCR reads, gives a single entry per CDR3 protein. Of 250,000 or so distinct CDR3 sequences in the sample, around 7.5% are singletons; the top ten hold under 8%. This clonotype was detected ten times or more. Its antigen remains unknown. The CDR3 covers 14 residues. The V segment lost 1 base and the J segment 4 bases; nucleotides outside the gene matches: 3. The germline CDR1 and CDR2 sequences are SGHTA and FQGNSA. Here the sequenced sample was PBMCs, mostly from graft donor cells, taken 180 days after TCRalphabeta/CD19-depleted stem cell transplant. V is TRBV7-2 and J is TRBJ2-7; TRBD2 aligns across 8 bases. This clonotype was sampled from a male patient under 18 who had a stem cell transplant for acute lymphoblastic leukemia, so the T cells may come from the graft donor. CDR3 in amino acids: CASSLVAGGYEQYF. The CDR3, as DNA: TGTGCCAGCAGCTTAGTGGCGGGGGGTTACGAGCAGTACTTC.